The present T cell receptor (beta chain) was sequenced within a study of T-cell memory formation after mild COVID-19. Using its own MiXCR run on the 5' RACE reads, TCRdb lists one record per CDR3 protein. The sample has fewer than 600,000 distinct CDR3 sequences, approximately 21% seen once; the top ten hold about 8.7%. This clonotype was counted only a few times. The TCR comes from an adult woman who had mild COVID-19 (a few samples of this study predate the infection). Cell type and time point are not known. The sequenced material came from PBMCs or a T cell subset sorted from them (not recorded which).

CDR3 loop: CASSPWGPASNYGYTF. As DNA, the CDR3 is TGTGCCAGCTCACCATGGGGGCCAGCCTCTAACTATGGCTACACCTTC. The chain employs TRBV18 and TRBJ1-2, with D maybe TRBD1 (6 bases). The CDR3 contains 16 residues. The V end was cut by 2 bases, the J end by 0 bases, with 13 bases between. The germline V gene has CDR1 KGHSH and CDR2 LQKENI.